Below, 8 T cell receptor beta chains from the same sample are listed, as sequenced in a study of blood T cell repertoires in COVID-19. The protocol was immunoSEQ multiplex PCR, while the TCRdb copy is restricted to in-frame clones and leaves out a portion. Among roughly 430,000 clones, roughly 86% were seen once, and the ten largest hold around 1.9%. The specimen was PBMCs or T cells enriched from blood (not recorded which). These receptors were obtained from a woman between 40 and 55 years old with acute COVID-19.

The chain links TRBV4-2 to TRBJ2-2; D not resolved. Trimming left V 4 bases short and J 2 bases short, with 14 bases between. The CDR3 is 16 amino acids. Germline V CDR1 and CDR2: LGHNA, YNFKEQ. The CDR3 protein is CASSLMTKANTGELFF. The CDR3 DNA sequence: TGTGCCAGCAGCCTAATGACAAAAGCAAACACCGGGGAGCTGTTTTTT.

The V and J genes are TRBV19 and TRBJ1-2, with TRBD1 identical over 12 bases. Germline V CDR1 and CDR2: LNHDA, SQIVND (reference sequence). CDR3 size: 15 residues. The trim removed 6 bases at V and 5 bases at J, leaving 7 bases unmatched. Here the CDR3 DNA reads TGTGCCAGTAGAACTTCGGGACAGGGGGCTTATGGCTACACCTTC. Amino acids: CASRTSGQGAYGYTF.

This clone has a single count. Within the sample, other DNA sequences also encode this same CDR3. V and J are TRBV9 and TRBJ1-2, with TRBD1 matching over 9 bases. In germline, CDR1 is SGDLS, CDR2 YYNGEE. V lost 4 bases and J lost 5; bases outside the gene matches: 6. The CDR3 runs 14 residues. This CDR3 reads CASSPRTGDYGYTF. The CDR3 DNA reads TGTGCCAGCAGCCCAAGGACAGGGGATTATGGCTACACCTTC. The full variable domain, completed using reference TRBV9 and TRBJ1-2, is DSGVTQTPKHLITATGQRVTLRCSPRSGDLSVYWYQQSLDQGLQFLIQYYNGEERAKGNILERFSAQQFPDLHSELNLSSLELGDSALYFCASSPRTGDYGYTFGSGTRLTVV.

CDR3 loop: CAIRTENYEQYF. For the CDR3, the DNA is TGTGCCATTCGGACAGAGAACTACGAGCAGTACTTC. The rearrangement links TRBV10-3 to TRBJ2-7, with a possible D match to TRBD1 (6 bases). In germline, CDR1 is ENHRY, CDR2 SYGVKD. CDR3 length: 12 amino acids. Trimming took 9 bases from V and 3 from J, leaving 12 bases between them.

The chain joins TRBV7-9 to TRBJ2-3, with D maybe TRBD1 (6 bases). Germline V gene sequence: CDR1 SEHNR, CDR2 FQNEAQ (reference sequence). Between the trimmed V and J ends, which lost 3 bases and 3 bases, there was a span of 16 bases. The CDR3 runs 16 residues. In DNA form, the CDR3 reads TGTGCCAGCAGCTTGAGCCAACAGGGTAGGACAGATACGCAGTATTTT. Residues: CASSLSQQGRTDTQYF. The full variable domain, in which reference TRBV7-9 and TRBJ2-3 provide the parts outside the CDR3, is DTGVSQNPRHKITKRGQNVTFRCDPISEHNRLYWYRQTLGQGPEFLTYFQNEAQLEKSRLLSDRFSAERPKGSFSTLEIQRTEQGDSAMYLCASSLSQQGRTDTQYFGPGTRLTVL.

This chain uses TRBV9 with TRBJ2-1, with 8 bases that match TRBD2. The trim removed 0 bases at V and 8 bases at J, leaving 10 bases unmatched. This CDR3 is built from 16 residues. Germline V gives CDR1 SGDLS, CDR2 YYNGEE. The CDR3 region is CASSVGVGGAEDEQFF. The CDR3 DNA reads as TGTGCCAGCAGCGTAGGTGTCGGGGGGGCGGAGGATGAGCAGTTCTTC.

The rearrangement joins TRBV7-9 to TRBJ2-3; D perhaps matches TRBD2 (5 bases). CDR1 SEHNR and CDR2 FQNEAQ come from the germline V gene (reference sequence). This CDR3 region has 13 residues. V gave up 7 bases and J gave up 6 bases, with 14 bases separating them. The CDR3 reads CASTKDGMDTQYF. CDR3 DNA sequence: TGTGCCAGCACCAAGGACGGGATGGATACGCAGTATTTT.

This clone was found a few times. J is TRBJ1-1 and V is TRBV6-5; 8 bases align to TRBD1. Per the germline V gene, CDR1 is MNHEY and CDR2 is SVGAGI. V lost 8 bases, J lost 5 bases, and 7 bases stayed unmatched. The CDR3 is 13 residues long. The CDR3 spells CASRQGKETEAFF. The CDR3 DNA is TGTGCCAGCCGACAGGGGAAGGAAACTGAAGCTTTCTTT.